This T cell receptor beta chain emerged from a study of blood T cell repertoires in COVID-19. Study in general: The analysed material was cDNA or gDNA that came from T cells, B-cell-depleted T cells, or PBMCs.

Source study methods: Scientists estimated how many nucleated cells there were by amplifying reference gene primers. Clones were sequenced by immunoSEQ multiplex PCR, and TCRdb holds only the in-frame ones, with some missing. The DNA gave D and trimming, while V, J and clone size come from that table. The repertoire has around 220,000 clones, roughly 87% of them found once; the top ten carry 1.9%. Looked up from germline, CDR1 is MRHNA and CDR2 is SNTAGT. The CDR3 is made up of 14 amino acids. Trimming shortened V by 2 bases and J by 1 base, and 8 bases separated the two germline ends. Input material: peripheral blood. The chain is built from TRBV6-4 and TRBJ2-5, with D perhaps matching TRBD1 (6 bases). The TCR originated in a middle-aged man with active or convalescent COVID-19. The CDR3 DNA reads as TGTGCCAGCAGTGACGACAGGATCCAAGAGACCCAGTACTTC. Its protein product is CASSDDRIQETQYF.